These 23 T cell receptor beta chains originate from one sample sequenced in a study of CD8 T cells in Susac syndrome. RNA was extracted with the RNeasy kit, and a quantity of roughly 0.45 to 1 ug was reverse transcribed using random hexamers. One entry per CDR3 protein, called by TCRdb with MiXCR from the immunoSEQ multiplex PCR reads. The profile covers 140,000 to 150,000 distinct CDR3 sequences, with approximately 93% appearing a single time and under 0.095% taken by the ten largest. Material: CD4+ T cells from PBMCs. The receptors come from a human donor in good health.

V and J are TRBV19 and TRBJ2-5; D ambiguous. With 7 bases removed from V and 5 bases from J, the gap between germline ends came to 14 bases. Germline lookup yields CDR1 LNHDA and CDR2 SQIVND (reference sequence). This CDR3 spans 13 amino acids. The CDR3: CASTIGSEETQYF. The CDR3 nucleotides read TGTGCCAGTACCATCGGGTCCGAGGAGACCCAGTACTTC.

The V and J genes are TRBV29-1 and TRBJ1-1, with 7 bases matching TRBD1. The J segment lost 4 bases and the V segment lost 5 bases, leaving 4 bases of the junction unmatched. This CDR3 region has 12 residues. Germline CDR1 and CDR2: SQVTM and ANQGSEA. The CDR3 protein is CSVSRGVTEAFF. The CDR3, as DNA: TGCAGCGTTTCCAGGGGGGTCACTGAAGCTTTCTTT.

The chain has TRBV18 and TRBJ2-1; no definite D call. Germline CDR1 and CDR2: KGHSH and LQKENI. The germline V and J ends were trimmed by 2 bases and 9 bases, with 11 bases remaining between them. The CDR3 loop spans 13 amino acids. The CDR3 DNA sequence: TGTGCCAGCTCACCAAACCTGTCGACTGAGCAGTTCTTC. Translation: CASSPNLSTEQFF.

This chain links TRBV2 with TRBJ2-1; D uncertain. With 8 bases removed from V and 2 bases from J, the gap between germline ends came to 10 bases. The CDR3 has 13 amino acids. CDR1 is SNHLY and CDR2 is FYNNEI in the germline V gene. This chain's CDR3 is CASVSGAYNEQFF. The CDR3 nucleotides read TGTGCCAGCGTCTCTGGGGCCTACAATGAGCAGTTCTTC.

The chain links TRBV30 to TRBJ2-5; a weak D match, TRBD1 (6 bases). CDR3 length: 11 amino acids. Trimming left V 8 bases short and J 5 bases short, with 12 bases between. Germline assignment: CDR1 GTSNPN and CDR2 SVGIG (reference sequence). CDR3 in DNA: TGTGCCGGGGGCACAGAGGAGACCCAGTACTTC. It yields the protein CAGGTEETQYF.

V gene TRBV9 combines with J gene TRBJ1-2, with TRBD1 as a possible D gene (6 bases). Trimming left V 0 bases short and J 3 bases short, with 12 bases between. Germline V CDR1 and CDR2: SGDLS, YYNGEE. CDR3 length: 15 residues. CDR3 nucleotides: TGTGCCAGCAGCGTAGGAGTGGGGGGCGACTATGGCTACACCTTC. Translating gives CASSVGVGGDYGYTF.

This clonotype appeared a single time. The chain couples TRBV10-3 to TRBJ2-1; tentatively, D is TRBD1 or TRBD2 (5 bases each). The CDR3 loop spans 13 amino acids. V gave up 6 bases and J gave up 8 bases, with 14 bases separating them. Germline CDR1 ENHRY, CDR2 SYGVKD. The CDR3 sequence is CAIRGESADEQFF. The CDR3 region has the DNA TGTGCCATCAGGGGGGAGTCCGCAGATGAGCAGTTCTTC.

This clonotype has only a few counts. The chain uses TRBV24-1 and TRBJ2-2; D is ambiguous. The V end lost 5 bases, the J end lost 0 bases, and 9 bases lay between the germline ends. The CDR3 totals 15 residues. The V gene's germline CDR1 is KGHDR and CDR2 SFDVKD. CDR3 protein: CATSGGGSNTGELFF. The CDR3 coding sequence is TGTGCCACCAGTGGTGGTGGGTCGAACACCGGGGAGCTGTTTTTT.

CDR3 nucleotides: TGTGCCAGCAGCTTATTGGGACTACCCACCTACGAGCAGTACTTC. As protein: CASSLLGLPTYEQYF. The rearrangement joins TRBV7-2 to TRBJ2-7; 7 bases are a match to TRBD2. Germline V CDR1 and CDR2: SGHTA, FQGNSA. The CDR3 runs to 15 residues. Trimming took 2 bases from V and 2 from J; bases not matched to a gene: 6.

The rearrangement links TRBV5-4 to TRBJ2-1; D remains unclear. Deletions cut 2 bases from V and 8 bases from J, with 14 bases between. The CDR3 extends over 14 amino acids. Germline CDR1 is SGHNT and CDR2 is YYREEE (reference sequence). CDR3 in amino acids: CASSFSARRHEQFF. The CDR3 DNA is TGTGCCAGCAGCTTTTCGGCCCGTCGACATGAGCAGTTCTTC.

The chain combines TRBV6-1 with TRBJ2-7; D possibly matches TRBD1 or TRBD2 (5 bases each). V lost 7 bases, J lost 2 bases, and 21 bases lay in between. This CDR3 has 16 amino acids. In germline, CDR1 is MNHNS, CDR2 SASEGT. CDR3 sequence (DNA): TGTGCCAGCACTAAATACCCGGGGACGGGGACCTACGAGCAGTACTTC. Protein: CASTKYPGTGTYEQYF.

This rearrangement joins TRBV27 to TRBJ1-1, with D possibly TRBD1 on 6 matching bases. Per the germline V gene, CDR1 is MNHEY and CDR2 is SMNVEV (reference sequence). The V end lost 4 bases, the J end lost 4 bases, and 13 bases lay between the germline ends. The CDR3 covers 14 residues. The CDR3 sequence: CASSWGRAGTEAFF. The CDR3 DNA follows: TGTGCCAGCAGTTGGGGGCGAGCGGGCACTGAAGCTTTCTTT.

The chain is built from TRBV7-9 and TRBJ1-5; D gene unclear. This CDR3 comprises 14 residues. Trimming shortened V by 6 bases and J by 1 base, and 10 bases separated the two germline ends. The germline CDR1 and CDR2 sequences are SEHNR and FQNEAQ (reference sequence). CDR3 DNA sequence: TGTGCCAGCAGAGGAGACACAAGCAATCAGCCCCAGCATTTT. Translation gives CASRGDTSNQPQHF.

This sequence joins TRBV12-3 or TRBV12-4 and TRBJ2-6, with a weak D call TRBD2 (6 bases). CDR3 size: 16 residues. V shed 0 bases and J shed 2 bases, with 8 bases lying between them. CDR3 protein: CASSLAPGAGANVLTF. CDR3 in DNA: TGTGCCAGCAGTTTAGCGCCGGGGGCTGGGGCCAACGTCCTGACTTTC.

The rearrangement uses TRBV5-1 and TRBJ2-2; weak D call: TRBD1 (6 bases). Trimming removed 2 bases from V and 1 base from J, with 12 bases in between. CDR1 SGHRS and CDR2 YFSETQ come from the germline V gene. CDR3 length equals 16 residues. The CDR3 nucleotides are TGCGCCAGCAGCTTAACACAGGGATTGAACACCGGGGAGCTGTTTTTT. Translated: CASSLTQGLNTGELFF.

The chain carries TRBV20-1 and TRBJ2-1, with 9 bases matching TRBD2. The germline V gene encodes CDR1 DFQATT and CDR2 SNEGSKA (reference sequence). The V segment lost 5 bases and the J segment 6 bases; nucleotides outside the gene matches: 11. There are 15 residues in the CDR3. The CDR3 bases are TGCAGTGCTTCCTTAGGACTAGCGACGGGCAATGAGCAGTTCTTC. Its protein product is CSASLGLATGNEQFF.

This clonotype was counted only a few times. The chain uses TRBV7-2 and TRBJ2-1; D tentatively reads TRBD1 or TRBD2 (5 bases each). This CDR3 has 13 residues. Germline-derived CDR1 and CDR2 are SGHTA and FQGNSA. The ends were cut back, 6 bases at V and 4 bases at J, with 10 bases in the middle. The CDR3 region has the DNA TGTGCCAGCAGTTTGGGACCTTACAATGAGCAGTTCTTC. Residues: CASSLGPYNEQFF.

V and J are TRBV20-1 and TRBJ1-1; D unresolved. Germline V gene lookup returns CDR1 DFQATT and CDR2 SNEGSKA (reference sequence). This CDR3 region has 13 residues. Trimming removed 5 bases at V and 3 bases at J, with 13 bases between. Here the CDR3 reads CSASRTVDTEAFF. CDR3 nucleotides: TGCAGTGCTTCCCGGACGGTAGACACTGAAGCTTTCTTT.

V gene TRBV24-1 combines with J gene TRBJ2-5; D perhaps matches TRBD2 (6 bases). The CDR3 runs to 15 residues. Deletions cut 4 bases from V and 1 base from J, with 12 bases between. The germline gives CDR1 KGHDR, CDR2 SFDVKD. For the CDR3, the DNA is TGTGCCACCAGTGACCCGACTAGGGGCCAAGAGACCCAGTACTTC. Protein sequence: CATSDPTRGQETQYF.

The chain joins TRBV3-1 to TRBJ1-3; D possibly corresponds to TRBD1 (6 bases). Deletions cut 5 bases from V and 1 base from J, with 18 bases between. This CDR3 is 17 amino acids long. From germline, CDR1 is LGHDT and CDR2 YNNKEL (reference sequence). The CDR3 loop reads CASSRLGQTPSGNTIYF. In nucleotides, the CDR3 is TGTGCCAGCAGCAGATTAGGACAGACGCCTTCTGGAAACACCATATATTTT.

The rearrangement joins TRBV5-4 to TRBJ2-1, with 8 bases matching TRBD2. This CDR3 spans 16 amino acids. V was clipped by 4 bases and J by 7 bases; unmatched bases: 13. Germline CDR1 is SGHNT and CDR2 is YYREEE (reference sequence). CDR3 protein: CASSGKEREIGNEQFF. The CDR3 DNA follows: TGTGCCAGCAGCGGGAAAGAGCGGGAGATAGGGAATGAGCAGTTCTTC.

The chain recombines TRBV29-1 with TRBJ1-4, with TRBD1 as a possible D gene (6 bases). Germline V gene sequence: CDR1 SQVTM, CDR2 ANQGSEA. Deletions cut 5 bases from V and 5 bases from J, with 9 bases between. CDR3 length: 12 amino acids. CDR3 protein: CSVRTENEKLFF. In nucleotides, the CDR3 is TGCAGCGTTCGGACAGAGAATGAAAAACTGTTTTTT.

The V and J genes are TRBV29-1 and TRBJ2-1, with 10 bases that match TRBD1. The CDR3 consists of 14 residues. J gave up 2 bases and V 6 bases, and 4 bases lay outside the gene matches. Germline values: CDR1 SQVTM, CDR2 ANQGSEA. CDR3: CSVVGQGTYNEQFF. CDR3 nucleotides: TGCAGCGTGGTGGGACAGGGGACCTACAATGAGCAGTTCTTC.